Listed below are T cell receptor beta chains from one sample, sequenced in a study of technical replicates of blood from several donors. TCRdb keeps only in-frame clones here, not all; method: immunoSEQ multiplex PCR. Among some 80,000 clones listed, about 96% were seen once. Sequencing used T cells isolated from PBMCs. All receptors derive from a human donor in good health. The CDR3 runs from the conserved cysteine through the conserved F or W. Fields, in order: clone size, D gene, J gene, V gene, CDR3 DNA, CDR3 protein. D genes are given only for firm matches. Clone size is not always given. Where it is, it says once, few, many or a class for expanded clones.

.	.	TRBJ2-2	TRBV19	TGTGCCAGTAGTATAGAAGTCAGTGCCGGGGAGCTGTTTTTT	CASSIEVSAGELFF
.	.	TRBJ2-1	TRBV19	TGTGCCAGTAGCCGATCTAGGCAGAATGAGCAGTTCTTC	CASSRSRQNEQFF
.	TRBD1	TRBJ1-2	TRBV11-3	TGTGCCAGCAGCTCCGAGGGACAGGGGTGGGATGGCTACACCTTC	CASSSEGQGWDGYTF
.	TRBD2	TRBJ2-1	TRBV7-8	TGTGCCAGCAGCTTAGTCTTCCTAGCGGAATACAATGAGCAGTTCTTC	CASSLVFLAEYNEQFF
.	.	TRBJ2-7	TRBV7-3	TGTGCCAGCAGCTTAAGGCAGACCTACGAGCAGTACTTC	CASSLRQTYEQYF
.	.	TRBJ2-7	TRBV5-4	TGTGCCAGCAGCAATAGCGACCCCTACGAGCAGTACTTC	CASSNSDPYEQYF
.	TRBD2	TRBJ2-3	TRBV5-1	TGCGCCAGCAGGTCAGCACTAGCGACTAGCACAGATACGCAGTATTTT	CASRSALATSTDTQYF
once	TRBD1	TRBJ1-1	TRBV6-1	TGTGCCAGCACCCTTGACAGGGGCACTTTCTTT	CASTLDRGTFF
.	.	TRBJ2-2	TRBV12-1	TGTGCCAGCAGCTTAAAAGGGAGAGACACCGGGGAGCTGTTTTTT	CASSLKGRDTGELFF
.	TRBD1	TRBJ2-2	TRBV6-1	TGTGCCAGCGGGGCAGACAGGGGCACCGGGGAGCTGTTTTTT	CASGADRGTGELFF
.	TRBD1	TRBJ1-4	TRBV5-1	TGCGCCAGCAGCCCGGGACAGCCTAATGAAAAACTGTTTTTT	CASSPGQPNEKLFF
.	TRBD2	TRBJ2-7	TRBV28	TGTGCCAGCAGTCTCAGTAGCGGGAGCTCCTACGAGCAGTACTTC	CASSLSSGSSYEQYF
.	TRBD1	TRBJ2-1	TRBV7-3	TGTGCCAGCAGCGCGCCCCGGGACAGCCCCCACAATGAGCAGTTCTTC	CASSAPRDSPHNEQFF
.	.	TRBJ2-7	TRBV6-1	TGTGCCAGCAGTGAACCCCACAGGGGACTCACCTACGAGCAGTACTTC	CASSEPHRGLTYEQYF
.	.	TRBJ2-7	TRBV29-1	TGCAGCGTAGCCGACTACGAGCAGTACTTC	CSVADYEQYF
.	TRBD2	TRBJ2-3	TRBV5-1	TGCGCCAGCAGCCTAAGGACTAGCGGAGGGGGGGATACGCAGTATTTT	CASSLRTSGGGDTQYF
once	TRBD1	TRBJ1-5	TRBV28	TGTGCCAGCAGGACGGGACAGGGGCACCAGCCCCAGCATTTT	CASRTGQGHQPQHF